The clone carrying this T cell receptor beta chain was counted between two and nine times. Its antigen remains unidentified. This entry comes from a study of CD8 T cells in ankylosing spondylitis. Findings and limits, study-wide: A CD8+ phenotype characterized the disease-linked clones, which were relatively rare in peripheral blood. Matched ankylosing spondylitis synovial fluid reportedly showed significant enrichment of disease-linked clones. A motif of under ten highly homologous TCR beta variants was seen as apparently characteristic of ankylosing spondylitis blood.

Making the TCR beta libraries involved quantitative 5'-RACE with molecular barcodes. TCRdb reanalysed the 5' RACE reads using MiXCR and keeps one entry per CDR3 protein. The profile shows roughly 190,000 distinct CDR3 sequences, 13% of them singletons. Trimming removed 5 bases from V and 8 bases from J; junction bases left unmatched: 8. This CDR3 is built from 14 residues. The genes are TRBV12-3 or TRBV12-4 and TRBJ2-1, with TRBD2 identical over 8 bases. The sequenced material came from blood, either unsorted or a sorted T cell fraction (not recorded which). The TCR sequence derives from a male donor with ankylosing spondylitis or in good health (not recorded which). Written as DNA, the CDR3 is TGTGCCAGCAGTACCGAGCGGGAGAGGGATGAGCAGTTCTTC. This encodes CASSTERERDEQFF.